This T cell receptor beta chain was documented in a study of shared clonotypes between healthy human individuals. With V trimmed by 6 bases and J by 4 bases, 4 bases remained unmatched. CDR3 length equals 14 residues. The V gene's germline CDR1 is LNHDA and CDR2 SQIVND (reference sequence). Here immunoSEQ multiplex PCR was the method, and the copy in TCRdb shows in-frame clones only, minus some. This sample has approximately 740,000 clones, with 74% found just once. The chain links TRBV19 to TRBJ2-3; TRBD2 matches at 10 bases. Input material: memory CD4+ T cells sorted from blood. Subset defined: CD45RA-negative fraction. The sequence derives from a woman aged 25 to 45 in good health. The CDR3 DNA sequence: TGTGCCAGTAGACCTAGCGGGAGCGCAGATACGCAGTATTTT. It yields the protein CASRPSGSADTQYF.